This T cell receptor (beta chain) was recorded in a study of Ad26.COV2.S vaccination and SARS-CoV-2 variants. The CDR3 covers 20 residues. Germline loops: CDR1 PRHDT, CDR2 FYEKMQ (reference sequence). V lost 5 bases and J lost 0; bases outside the gene matches: 10. Treatment noted: around 19 received Ad26.COV2.S at low or high dose, single or two shots; several received placebo; per-sample allocation not given. Collection of samples fell on day 63 after the first vaccine or placebo injection. It was an adult aged 18-55 years in Boston who was the donor. Produced via immunoSEQ multiplex PCR; TCRdb's table is partial and in-frame only. The sample carries 300,000 to 350,000 clones, 90% recorded once. As concerns this clone: Its target is not known.

Whole-study findings and limits: Spike-specific responses of CD8+ and CD4+ T cells were reported to display substantial breadth after vaccination.

The chain joins TRBV13 to TRBJ2-1; the match to TRBD2 covers 16 bases. The source was peripheral blood, collected in a trial of Ad26.COV2.S vaccine versus placebo. This clonotype originated in a person between 18 and 65 years old who received the Ad26.COV2.S COVID-19 vaccine or a placebo. The CDR3 DNA reads as TGTGCCAGCAGCCCGGGACTAGCGGGAGGGCCGGGGAGCTCCTACAATGAGCAGTTCTTC. Protein sequence: CASSPGLAGGPGSSYNEQFF.